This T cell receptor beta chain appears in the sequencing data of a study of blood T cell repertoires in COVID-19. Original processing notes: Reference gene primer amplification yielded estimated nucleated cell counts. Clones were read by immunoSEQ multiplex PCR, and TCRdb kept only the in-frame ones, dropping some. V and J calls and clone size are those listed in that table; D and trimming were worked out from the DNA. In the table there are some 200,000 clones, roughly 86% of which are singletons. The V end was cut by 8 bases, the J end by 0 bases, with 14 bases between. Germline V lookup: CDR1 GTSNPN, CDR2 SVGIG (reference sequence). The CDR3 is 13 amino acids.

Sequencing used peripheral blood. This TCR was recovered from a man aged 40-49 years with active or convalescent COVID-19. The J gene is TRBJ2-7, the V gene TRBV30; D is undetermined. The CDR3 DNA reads TGTGCCGGGAATAAATATAGCTCCTACGAGCAGTACTTC. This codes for CAGNKYSSYEQYF.